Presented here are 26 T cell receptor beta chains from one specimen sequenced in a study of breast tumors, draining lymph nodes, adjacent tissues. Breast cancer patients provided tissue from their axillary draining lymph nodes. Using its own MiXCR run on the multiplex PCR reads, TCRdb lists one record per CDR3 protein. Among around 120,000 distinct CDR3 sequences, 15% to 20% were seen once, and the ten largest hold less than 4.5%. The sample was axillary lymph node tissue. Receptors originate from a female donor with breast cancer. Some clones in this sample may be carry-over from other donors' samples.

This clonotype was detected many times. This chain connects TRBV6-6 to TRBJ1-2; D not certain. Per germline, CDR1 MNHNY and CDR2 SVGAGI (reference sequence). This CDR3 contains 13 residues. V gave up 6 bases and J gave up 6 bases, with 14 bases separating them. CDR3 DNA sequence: TGTGCCAGCAGCCCTCGACGGATGGATGGCTACACCTTC. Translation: CASSPRRMDGYTF.

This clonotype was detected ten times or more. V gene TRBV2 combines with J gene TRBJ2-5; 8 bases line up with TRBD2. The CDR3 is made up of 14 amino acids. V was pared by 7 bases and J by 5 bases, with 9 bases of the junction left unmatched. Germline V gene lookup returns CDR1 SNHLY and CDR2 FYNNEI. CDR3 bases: TGTGCCAGCAATGTCGGGGGGGCCCGGGAGACCCAGTACTTC. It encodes CASNVGGARETQYF. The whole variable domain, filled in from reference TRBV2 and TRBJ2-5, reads EPEVTQTPSHQVTQMGQEVILRCVPISNHLYFYWYRQILGQKVEFLVSFYNNEISEKSEIFDDQFSVERPDGSNFTLKIRSTKLEDSAMYFCASNVGGARETQYFGPGTRLLVL.

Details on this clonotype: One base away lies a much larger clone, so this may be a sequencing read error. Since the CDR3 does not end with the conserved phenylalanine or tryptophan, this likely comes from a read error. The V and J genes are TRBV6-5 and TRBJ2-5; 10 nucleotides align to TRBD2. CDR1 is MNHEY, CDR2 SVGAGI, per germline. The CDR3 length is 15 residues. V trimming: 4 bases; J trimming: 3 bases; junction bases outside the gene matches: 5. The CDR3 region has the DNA TGTGCCAGCAGTTCTAGCGGGAGATTTAAAGAGACCCAGTACCTC. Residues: CASSSSGRFKETQYL.

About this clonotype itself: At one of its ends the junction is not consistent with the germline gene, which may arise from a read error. As DNA, the CDR3 is TGCAGCGTCCCCCTAGCCAAAAACATTCGGTACTTC. It is translated as CSVPLAKNIRYF. The chain has TRBV20-1 and TRBJ2-4, with a weak D call TRBD2 (5 bases). The CDR3 extends over 12 amino acids. The germline CDR1 and CDR2 sequences are DFQATT and SNEGSKA (reference sequence).

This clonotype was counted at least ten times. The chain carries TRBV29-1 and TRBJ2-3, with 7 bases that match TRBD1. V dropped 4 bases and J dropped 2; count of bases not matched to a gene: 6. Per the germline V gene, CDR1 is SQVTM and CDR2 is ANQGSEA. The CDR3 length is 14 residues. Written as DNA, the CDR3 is TGCAGCGTTGCCGGCAGGGGGAACACAGATACGCAGTATTTT. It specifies CSVAGRGNTDTQYF.

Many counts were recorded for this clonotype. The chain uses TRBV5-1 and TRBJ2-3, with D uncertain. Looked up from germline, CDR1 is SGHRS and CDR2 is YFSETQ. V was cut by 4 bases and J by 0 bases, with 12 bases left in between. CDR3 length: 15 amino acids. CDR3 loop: CASSTTGASTDTQYF. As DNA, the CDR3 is TGCGCCAGCAGCACCACTGGAGCTAGCACAGATACGCAGTATTTT. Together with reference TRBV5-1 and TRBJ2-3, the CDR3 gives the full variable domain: KAGVTQTPRYLIKTRGQQVTLSCSPISGHRSVSWYQQTPGQGLQFLFEYFSETQRNKGNFPGRFSGRQFSNSRSEMNVSTLELGDSALYLCASSTTGASTDTQYFGPGTRLTVL.

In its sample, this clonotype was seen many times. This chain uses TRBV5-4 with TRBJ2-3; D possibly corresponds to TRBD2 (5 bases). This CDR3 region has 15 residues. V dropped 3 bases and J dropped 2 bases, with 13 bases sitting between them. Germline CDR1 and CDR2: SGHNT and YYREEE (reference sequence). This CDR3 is CASSSNGVLTDTQYF. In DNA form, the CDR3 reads TGTGCCAGCAGCTCCAACGGGGTGCTCACAGATACGCAGTATTTT.

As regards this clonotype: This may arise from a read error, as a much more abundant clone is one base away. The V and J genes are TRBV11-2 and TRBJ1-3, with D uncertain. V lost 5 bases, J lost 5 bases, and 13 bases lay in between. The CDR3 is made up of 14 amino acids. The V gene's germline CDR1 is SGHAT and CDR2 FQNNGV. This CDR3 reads CASSPDAGRNTIYF. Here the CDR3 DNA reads TGTGCCAGCAGCCCGGACGCTGGCAGAAACACCATATATTTT.

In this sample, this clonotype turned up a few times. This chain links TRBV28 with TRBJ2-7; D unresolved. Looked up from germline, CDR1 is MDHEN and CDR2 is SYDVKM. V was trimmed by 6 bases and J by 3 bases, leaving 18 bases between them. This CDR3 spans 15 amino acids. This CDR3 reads CASSALWGPNYEQYF. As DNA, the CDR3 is TGTGCCAGCAGCGCCCTTTGGGGTCCCAACTACGAGCAGTACTTC. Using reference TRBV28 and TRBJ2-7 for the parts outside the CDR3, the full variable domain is DVKVTQSSRYLVKRTGEKVFLECVQDMDHENMFWYRQDPGLGLRLIYFSYDVKMKEKGDIPEGYSVSREKKERFSLILESASTNQTSMYLCASSALWGPNYEQYFGPGTRLTVT.

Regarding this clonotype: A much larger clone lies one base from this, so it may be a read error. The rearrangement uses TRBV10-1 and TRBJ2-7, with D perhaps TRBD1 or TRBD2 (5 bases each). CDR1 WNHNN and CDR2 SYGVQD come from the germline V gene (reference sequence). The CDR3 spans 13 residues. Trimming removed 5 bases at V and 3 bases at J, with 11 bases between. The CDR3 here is CASSPSGSYEQYF. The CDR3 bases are TGCGCCAGCAGTCCTTCAGGGAGCTACGAGCAGTACTTC.

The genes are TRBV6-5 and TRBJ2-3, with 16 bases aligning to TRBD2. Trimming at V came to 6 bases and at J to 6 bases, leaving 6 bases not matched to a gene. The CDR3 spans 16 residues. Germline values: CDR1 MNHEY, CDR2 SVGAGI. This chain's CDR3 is CASSLGTSGRVDTQYF. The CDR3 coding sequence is TGTGCCAGCAGCCTCGGGACTAGCGGGAGGGTGGATACGCAGTATTTT.

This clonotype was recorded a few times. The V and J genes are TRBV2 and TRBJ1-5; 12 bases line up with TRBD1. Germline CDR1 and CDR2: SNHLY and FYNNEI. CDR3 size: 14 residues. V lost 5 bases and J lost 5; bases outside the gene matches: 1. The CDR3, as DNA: TGTGCCAGCAGTAGGGACAGGGGGCATCAGCCCCAGCATTTT. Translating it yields CASSRDRGHQPQHF.

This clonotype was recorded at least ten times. In DNA, the CDR3 is TGCGCCAGCAGCTTGGGACTAGCGGTGGCCACAGATACGCAGTATTTT. It yields the protein CASSLGLAVATDTQYF. The chain links TRBV5-1 to TRBJ2-3; 9 positions agree with TRBD2. CDR3 length: 16 residues. With V trimmed by 0 bases and J by 2 bases, 4 bases remained unmatched. The V gene's germline CDR1 is SGHRS and CDR2 YFSETQ.

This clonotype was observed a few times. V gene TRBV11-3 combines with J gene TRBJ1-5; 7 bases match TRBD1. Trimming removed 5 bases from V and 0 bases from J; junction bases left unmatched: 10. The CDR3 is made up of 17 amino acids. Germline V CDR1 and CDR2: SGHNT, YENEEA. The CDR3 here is CASSALGQGGSNQPQHF. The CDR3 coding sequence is TGTGCCAGCAGCGCCCTGGGGCAGGGGGGTAGCAATCAGCCCCAGCATTTT.

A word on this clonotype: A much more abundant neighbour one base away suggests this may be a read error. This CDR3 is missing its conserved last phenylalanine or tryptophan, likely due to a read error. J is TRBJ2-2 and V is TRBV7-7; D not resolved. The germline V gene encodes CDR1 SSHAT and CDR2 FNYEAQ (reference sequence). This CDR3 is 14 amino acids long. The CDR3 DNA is TGTGCTAGCAGCGCCACTTTGGGTGCCGGGGAGCTGTTTCTT. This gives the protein CASSATLGAGELFL.

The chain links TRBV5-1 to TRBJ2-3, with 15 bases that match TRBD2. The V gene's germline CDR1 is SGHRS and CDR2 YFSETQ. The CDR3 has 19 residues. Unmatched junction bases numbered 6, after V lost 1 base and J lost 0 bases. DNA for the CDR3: TGCGCCAGCAGCTTGTCCGGGACTAGCGGGGGGACTAGCACAGATACGCAGTATTTT. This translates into CASSLSGTSGGTSTDTQYF.

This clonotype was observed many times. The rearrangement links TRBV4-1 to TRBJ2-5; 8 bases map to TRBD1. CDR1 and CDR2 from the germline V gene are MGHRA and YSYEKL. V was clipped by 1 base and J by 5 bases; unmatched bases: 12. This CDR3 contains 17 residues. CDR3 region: CASSQALSRGRWETQYF. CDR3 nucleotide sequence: TGCGCCAGCAGCCAAGCCCTTTCCAGGGGGCGTTGGGAGACCCAGTACTTC.

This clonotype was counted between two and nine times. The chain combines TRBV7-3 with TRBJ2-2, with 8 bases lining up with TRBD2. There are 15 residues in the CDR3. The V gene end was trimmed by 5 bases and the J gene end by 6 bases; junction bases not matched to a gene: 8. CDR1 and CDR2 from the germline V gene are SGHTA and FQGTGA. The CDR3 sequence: CASSPSAGAPGELFF. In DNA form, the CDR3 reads TGTGCCAGCAGCCCATCAGCGGGAGCGCCCGGGGAGCTGTTTTTT.

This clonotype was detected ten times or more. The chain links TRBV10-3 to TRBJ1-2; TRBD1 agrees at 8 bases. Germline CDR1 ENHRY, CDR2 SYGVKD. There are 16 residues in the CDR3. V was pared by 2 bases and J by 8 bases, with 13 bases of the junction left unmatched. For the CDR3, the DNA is TGTGCCATCAGTGAGACTCCAGGGGGCGCCATGGGGGGCTACACCTTC. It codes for CAISETPGGAMGGYTF.

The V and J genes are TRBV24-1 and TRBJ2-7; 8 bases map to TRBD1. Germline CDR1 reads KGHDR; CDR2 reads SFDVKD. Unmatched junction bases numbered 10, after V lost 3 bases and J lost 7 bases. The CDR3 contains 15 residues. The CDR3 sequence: CATSDPRQGRREQYF. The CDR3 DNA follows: TGTGCCACCAGTGATCCCCGACAGGGGAGGAGGGAGCAGTACTTC.

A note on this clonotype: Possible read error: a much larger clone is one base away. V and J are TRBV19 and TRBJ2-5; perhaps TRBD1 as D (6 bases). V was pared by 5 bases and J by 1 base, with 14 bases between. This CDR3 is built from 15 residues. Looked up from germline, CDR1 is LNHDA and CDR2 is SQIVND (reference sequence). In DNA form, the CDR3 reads TGTGCCAGTAGTCTACAGGGAAATGCCCAAGAGACCCAGTACTTC. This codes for CASSLQGNAQETQYF.

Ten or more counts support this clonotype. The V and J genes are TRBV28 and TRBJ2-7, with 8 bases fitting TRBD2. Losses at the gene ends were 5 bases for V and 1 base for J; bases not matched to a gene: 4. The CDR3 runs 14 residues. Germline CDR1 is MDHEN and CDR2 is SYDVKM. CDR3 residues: CASSTGTRSYEQYF. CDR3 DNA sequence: TGTGCCAGCAGTACCGGGACTAGATCCTACGAGCAGTACTTC. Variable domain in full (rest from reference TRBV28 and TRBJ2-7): DVKVTQSSRYLVKRTGEKVFLECVQDMDHENMFWYRQDPGLGLRLIYFSYDVKMKEKGDIPEGYSVSREKKERFSLILESASTNQTSMYLCASSTGTRSYEQYFGPGTRLTVT.

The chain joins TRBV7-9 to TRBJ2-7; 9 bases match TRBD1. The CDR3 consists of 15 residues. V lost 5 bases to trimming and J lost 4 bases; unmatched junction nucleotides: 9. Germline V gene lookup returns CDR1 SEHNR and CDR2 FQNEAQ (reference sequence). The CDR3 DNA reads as TGTGCCAGCAGCCACCGGGACAGGGAGGTTTACGAGCAGTACTTC. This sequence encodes CASSHRDREVYEQYF.

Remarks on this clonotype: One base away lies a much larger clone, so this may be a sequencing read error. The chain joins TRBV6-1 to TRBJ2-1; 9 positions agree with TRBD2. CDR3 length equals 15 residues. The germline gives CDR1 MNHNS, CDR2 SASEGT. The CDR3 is CASSGYAGGRNEQSF. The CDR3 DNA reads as TGTGCCAGCAGTGGATATGCGGGGGGGCGGAATGAGCAGTCCTTC.

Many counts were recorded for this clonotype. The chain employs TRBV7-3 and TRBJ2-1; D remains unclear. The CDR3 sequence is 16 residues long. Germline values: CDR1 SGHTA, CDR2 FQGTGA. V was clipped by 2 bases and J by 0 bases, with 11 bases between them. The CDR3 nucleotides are TGTGCCAGCAGCTTATCATACGGAAGCTCCTACAATGAGCAGTTCTTC. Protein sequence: CASSLSYGSSYNEQFF.

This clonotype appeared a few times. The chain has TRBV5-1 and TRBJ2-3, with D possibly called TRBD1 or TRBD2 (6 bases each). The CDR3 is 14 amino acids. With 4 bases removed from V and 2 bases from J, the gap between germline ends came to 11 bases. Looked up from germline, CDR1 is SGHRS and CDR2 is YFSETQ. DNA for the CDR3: TGCGCCAGCAGCCCGGGGGCAACCACAGATACGCAGTATTTT. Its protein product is CASSPGATTDTQYF.